A selection of T cell receptor beta chains follows, all from one sample in a study of blood T cell repertoires in COVID-19. The table came from immunoSEQ multiplex PCR; TCRdb's copy has only in-frame clones and leaves some out. The data hold about 44,000 clones, with over 80% observed a single time. Sequenced input: peripheral blood. All receptors come from a woman between 40 and 55 years old with acute or convalescent COVID-19. The CDR3 runs from the conserved cysteine through the conserved F or W. Each record gives: clone size, D gene, J gene, V gene, CDR3 protein, CDR3 DNA. D genes are given only for firm matches. Rows may omit the clone size; those that give it use once, few, many or a size class.

clone_size: NA; d_call: NA; j_call: TRBJ2-7; v_call: TRBV7-2; cdr3_aa: CASSLKARGTEQYF; cdr3_nt: TGTGCCAGCAGCTTAAAAGCTCGGGGTACCGAGCAGTACTTC
clone_size: NA; d_call: NA; j_call: TRBJ1-4; v_call: TRBV4-1; cdr3_aa: CASSQDLGGRVYGNEKLFF; cdr3_nt: TGCGCCAGCAGCCAAGATTTGGGAGGCAGGGTTTACGGTAATGAAAAACTGTTTTTT
clone_size: NA; d_call: TRBD2; j_call: TRBJ2-1; v_call: TRBV15; cdr3_aa: CATSRDLAGSDNEQFF; cdr3_nt: TGTGCCACCAGCAGAGATTTAGCGGGGTCGGACAATGAGCAGTTCTTC
clone_size: NA; d_call: TRBD2; j_call: TRBJ2-1; v_call: TRBV10-3; cdr3_aa: CAISETSGPNEQFF; cdr3_nt: TGTGCCATCAGTGAGACTAGCGGTCCCAATGAGCAGTTCTTC
clone_size: NA; d_call: NA; j_call: TRBJ1-1; v_call: TRBV12-5; cdr3_aa: CASGLQENTEAFF; cdr3_nt: TGTGCTAGTGGTTTACAGGAGAACACTGAAGCTTTCTTT
clone_size: NA; d_call: NA; j_call: TRBJ1-5; v_call: TRBV28; cdr3_aa: CASSFVNQPQHF; cdr3_nt: TGTGCCAGCAGTTTTGTAAATCAGCCCCAGCATTTT
clone_size: NA; d_call: TRBD1; j_call: TRBJ1-5; v_call: TRBV6-5; cdr3_aa: CASTSYRGPNQPQHF; cdr3_nt: TGTGCCAGCACCTCATACAGGGGGCCGAATCAGCCCCAGCATTTT
clone_size: NA; d_call: TRBD1; j_call: TRBJ1-1; v_call: TRBV7-9; cdr3_aa: CASSKDRENTEAFF; cdr3_nt: TGTGCCAGCAGTAAGGACAGGGAGAACACTGAAGCTTTCTTT
clone_size: NA; d_call: TRBD1; j_call: TRBJ1-6; v_call: TRBV4-1; cdr3_aa: CASSQIWTGNSPLHF; cdr3_nt: TGCGCCAGCAGCCAAATCTGGACAGGTAATTCACCCCTCCACTTT
clone_size: NA; d_call: NA; j_call: TRBJ1-1; v_call: TRBV3-1/TRBV3-2; cdr3_aa: CASSHTESTEAFF; cdr3_nt: TGTGCCAGCAGCCACACGGAGAGCACTGAAGCTTTCTTT
clone_size: NA; d_call: TRBD1; j_call: TRBJ1-1; v_call: TRBV5-1; cdr3_aa: CASSLGQGANEAFF; cdr3_nt: TGCGCCAGCAGCTTGGGACAGGGGGCGAATGAAGCTTTCTTT
clone_size: NA; d_call: TRBD1; j_call: TRBJ1-6; v_call: TRBV5-4; cdr3_aa: CASSLGGGNSPLHF; cdr3_nt: TGTGCCAGCAGCTTAGGGGGCGGTAATTCACCCCTCCACTTT
clone_size: NA; d_call: NA; j_call: TRBJ2-3; v_call: TRBV5-4; cdr3_aa: CASSERTDTQYF; cdr3_nt: TGTGCCAGCAGCGAGCGTACAGATACGCAGTATTTT
clone_size: NA; d_call: TRBD2; j_call: TRBJ2-1; v_call: TRBV27; cdr3_aa: CASSLQTSGVNEQFF; cdr3_nt: TGTGCCAGCAGTTTACAGACTAGCGGGGTCAATGAGCAGTTCTTC
clone_size: NA; d_call: TRBD1; j_call: TRBJ1-6; v_call: TRBV20-1; cdr3_aa: CSASTTGQANSPLHF; cdr3_nt: TGCAGTGCTAGTACCACGGGACAGGCGAATTCACCCCTCCACTTT
clone_size: NA; d_call: NA; j_call: TRBJ2-2; v_call: TRBV6-6; cdr3_aa: CASSQGGPGELFF; cdr3_nt: TGTGCCAGCTCACAGGGGGGGCCCGGGGAGCTGTTTTTT
clone_size: NA; d_call: NA; j_call: TRBJ1-2; v_call: TRBV14; cdr3_aa: CASSQGGLAGPLYGYTF; cdr3_nt: TGTGCCAGCAGCCAAGGGGGGCTAGCGGGTCCCCTCTATGGCTACACCTTC
clone_size: NA; d_call: TRBD1; j_call: TRBJ1-2; v_call: TRBV19; cdr3_aa: CASSTGQGALLHYGYTF; cdr3_nt: TGTGCCAGTAGTACTGGACAGGGGGCCCTGCTACACTATGGCTACACCTTC
clone_size: NA; d_call: TRBD1; j_call: TRBJ2-7; v_call: TRBV27; cdr3_aa: CASSLKDRGSYEQYF; cdr3_nt: TGTGCCAGCAGTTTAAAGGACAGGGGCTCCTACGAGCAGTACTTC
clone_size: NA; d_call: TRBD1; j_call: TRBJ1-4; v_call: TRBV3-1/TRBV3-2; cdr3_aa: CASSSDRGGEKLFF; cdr3_nt: TGTGCCAGCAGCTCCGACAGGGGGGGTGAAAAACTGTTTTTT
clone_size: NA; d_call: TRBD1; j_call: TRBJ2-7; v_call: TRBV6-2/TRBV6-3; cdr3_aa: CASSYSQDRATYEQYF; cdr3_nt: TGTGCCAGCAGTTACTCCCAGGACAGGGCAACCTACGAGCAGTACTTC
clone_size: NA; d_call: TRBD2; j_call: TRBJ2-7; v_call: TRBV6-5; cdr3_aa: CASTRTSGSYEQYF; cdr3_nt: TGTGCCAGCACCCGGACTAGCGGCTCCTACGAGCAGTACTTC
clone_size: NA; d_call: TRBD2; j_call: TRBJ2-7; v_call: TRBV4-2; cdr3_aa: CASSQSMGLHSYEQYF; cdr3_nt: TGTGCCAGCAGCCAATCGATGGGACTACACTCCTACGAGCAGTACTTC
clone_size: NA; d_call: NA; j_call: TRBJ1-5; v_call: TRBV6-5; cdr3_aa: CASSRTDSNQPQHF; cdr3_nt: TGTGCCAGCAGCCGGACAGATAGCAATCAGCCCCAGCATTTT
clone_size: NA; d_call: TRBD2; j_call: TRBJ2-1; v_call: TRBV7-2; cdr3_aa: CASSLAGGGARNEQFF; cdr3_nt: TGTGCCAGCAGCCTCGCGGGCGGGGGGGCCAGAAATGAGCAGTTCTTC
clone_size: NA; d_call: TRBD1; j_call: TRBJ2-1; v_call: TRBV3-1/TRBV3-2; cdr3_aa: CASSQGGSGTASYNEQFF; cdr3_nt: TGTGCCAGCAGCCAAGGGGGTTCCGGGACAGCGTCCTACAATGAGCAGTTCTTC
clone_size: NA; d_call: NA; j_call: TRBJ1-4; v_call: TRBV28; cdr3_aa: CASSPRQRATNEKLFF; cdr3_nt: TGTGCCAGCAGTCCTAGACAGCGTGCAACTAATGAAAAACTGTTTTTT
clone_size: NA; d_call: NA; j_call: TRBJ1-4; v_call: TRBV6-4; cdr3_aa: CATPGERPNEKLFF; cdr3_nt: TGTGCCACGCCAGGGGAAAGACCTAATGAAAAACTGTTTTTT
clone_size: NA; d_call: NA; j_call: TRBJ1-1; v_call: TRBV27; cdr3_aa: CASSLSGGVSTEAFF; cdr3_nt: TGTGCCAGCAGTTTATCTGGGGGGGTGAGTACTGAAGCTTTCTTT
clone_size: NA; d_call: NA; j_call: TRBJ2-5; v_call: TRBV5-1; cdr3_aa: CASSFGGRETQYF; cdr3_nt: TGCGCCAGCAGCTTTGGGGGCAGGGAGACCCAGTACTTC
clone_size: NA; d_call: NA; j_call: TRBJ1-4; v_call: TRBV7-9; cdr3_aa: CASSLLSATNEKLFF; cdr3_nt: TGTGCCAGCAGCTTATTATCCGCAACTAATGAAAAACTGTTTTTT
clone_size: few; d_call: TRBD2; j_call: TRBJ2-1; v_call: TRBV28; cdr3_aa: CASSLTSGNNEQFF; cdr3_nt: TGTGCCAGCAGTTTGACTAGCGGTAACAATGAGCAGTTCTTC
clone_size: NA; d_call: TRBD1; j_call: TRBJ1-6; v_call: TRBV28; cdr3_aa: CASRMPGQGYNSPLHF; cdr3_nt: TGTGCCAGCAGAATGCCGGGACAGGGGTATAATTCACCCCTCCACTTT
clone_size: NA; d_call: NA; j_call: TRBJ2-1; v_call: TRBV12-3/TRBV12-4; cdr3_aa: CASSLARNEQFF; cdr3_nt: TGTGCCAGCAGTTTAGCGAGGAATGAGCAGTTCTTC
clone_size: NA; d_call: NA; j_call: TRBJ1-4; v_call: TRBV28; cdr3_aa: CASSPWGVDEKLFF; cdr3_nt: TGTGCCAGCAGCCCCTGGGGGGTGGATGAAAAACTGTTTTTT
clone_size: NA; d_call: TRBD2; j_call: TRBJ2-7; v_call: TRBV6-1; cdr3_aa: CASSESGGGAPYEQYF; cdr3_nt: TGTGCCAGCAGTGAAAGCGGCGGGGGGGCCCCCTACGAGCAGTACTTC
clone_size: NA; d_call: TRBD2; j_call: TRBJ2-7; v_call: TRBV7-3; cdr3_aa: CASSQSGLENDEQYF; cdr3_nt: TGTGCCAGCAGCCAATCGGGACTAGAGAACGACGAGCAGTACTTC
clone_size: NA; d_call: TRBD2; j_call: TRBJ2-7; v_call: TRBV3-1/TRBV3-2; cdr3_aa: CASSQETSGRNEQYF; cdr3_nt: TGTGCCAGCAGCCAAGAAACTAGCGGGAGGAACGAGCAGTACTTC
clone_size: NA; d_call: NA; j_call: TRBJ1-1; v_call: TRBV5-6; cdr3_aa: CASSLKANSEAFF; cdr3_nt: TGTGCCAGCAGCTTGAAGGCAAACAGTGAAGCTTTCTTT
clone_size: NA; d_call: TRBD1; j_call: TRBJ2-6; v_call: TRBV29-1; cdr3_aa: CSVGVGDSFSGANVLTF; cdr3_nt: TGCAGCGTTGGCGTCGGGGACAGTTTCTCTGGGGCCAACGTCCTGACTTTC
clone_size: NA; d_call: NA; j_call: TRBJ2-2; v_call: TRBV5-4; cdr3_aa: CASSLAGTNTGELFF; cdr3_nt: TGTGCCAGCAGCTTGGCCGGGACTAACACCGGGGAGCTGTTTTTT
clone_size: once; d_call: TRBD2; j_call: TRBJ2-3; v_call: TRBV15; cdr3_aa: CATSSDHSGKVSDTQYF; cdr3_nt: TGTGCCACCAGCAGCGACCATAGCGGGAAGGTTTCAGATACGCAGTATTTT
clone_size: NA; d_call: NA; j_call: TRBJ2-2; v_call: TRBV30; cdr3_aa: CAWSVTRGTGELFF; cdr3_nt: TGTGCCTGGAGTGTAACTCGGGGCACCGGGGAGCTGTTTTTT
clone_size: NA; d_call: NA; j_call: TRBJ2-6; v_call: TRBV5-1; cdr3_aa: CASSSPGSSGANVLTF; cdr3_nt: TGCGCCAGCAGCTCCCCGGGGAGCTCTGGGGCCAACGTCCTGACTTTC
clone_size: NA; d_call: NA; j_call: TRBJ2-6; v_call: TRBV7-9; cdr3_aa: CASSPYGQSSSGANVLTF; cdr3_nt: TGTGCCAGCAGCCCCTACGGACAGTCGAGCTCTGGGGCCAACGTCCTGACTTTC
clone_size: NA; d_call: NA; j_call: TRBJ2-1; v_call: TRBV11-3; cdr3_aa: CASSLGPGGGDEQFF; cdr3_nt: TGTGCCAGCAGCTTAGGCCCGGGCGGCGGGGATGAGCAGTTCTTC
clone_size: NA; d_call: NA; j_call: TRBJ1-2; v_call: TRBV11-2; cdr3_aa: CASSLSANYGYTF; cdr3_nt: TGTGCCAGCAGCTTATCAGCTAACTATGGCTACACCTTC
clone_size: NA; d_call: NA; j_call: TRBJ2-3; v_call: TRBV19; cdr3_aa: CASSIGFARPDTQYF; cdr3_nt: TGTGCCAGTAGTATCGGATTTGCGAGGCCAGATACGCAGTATTTT
clone_size: NA; d_call: NA; j_call: TRBJ2-3; v_call: TRBV15; cdr3_aa: CATSDRTFHTDTQYF; cdr3_nt: TGTGCCACCTCCGATCGGACATTCCACACAGATACGCAGTATTTT
clone_size: NA; d_call: NA; j_call: TRBJ2-1; v_call: TRBV3-1/TRBV3-2; cdr3_aa: CASSQDWQGSRPFF; cdr3_nt: TGTGCCAGCAGCCAAGATTGGCAGGGCTCCCGTCCGTTCTTC
clone_size: NA; d_call: NA; j_call: TRBJ1-4; v_call: TRBV2; cdr3_aa: CATEVRRQSEKLFF; cdr3_nt: TGTGCCACCGAGGTACGGCGCCAGTCGGAAAAACTGTTTTTT
clone_size: NA; d_call: NA; j_call: TRBJ2-7; v_call: TRBV30; cdr3_aa: CAWNLAADAEQYF; cdr3_nt: TGTGCCTGGAACTTAGCGGCGGATGCCGAGCAGTACTTC
clone_size: NA; d_call: NA; j_call: TRBJ2-2; v_call: TRBV9; cdr3_aa: CASSPLGGTNTGELFF; cdr3_nt: TGTGCCAGCAGCCCCCTGGGGGGTACGAACACCGGGGAGCTGTTTTTT